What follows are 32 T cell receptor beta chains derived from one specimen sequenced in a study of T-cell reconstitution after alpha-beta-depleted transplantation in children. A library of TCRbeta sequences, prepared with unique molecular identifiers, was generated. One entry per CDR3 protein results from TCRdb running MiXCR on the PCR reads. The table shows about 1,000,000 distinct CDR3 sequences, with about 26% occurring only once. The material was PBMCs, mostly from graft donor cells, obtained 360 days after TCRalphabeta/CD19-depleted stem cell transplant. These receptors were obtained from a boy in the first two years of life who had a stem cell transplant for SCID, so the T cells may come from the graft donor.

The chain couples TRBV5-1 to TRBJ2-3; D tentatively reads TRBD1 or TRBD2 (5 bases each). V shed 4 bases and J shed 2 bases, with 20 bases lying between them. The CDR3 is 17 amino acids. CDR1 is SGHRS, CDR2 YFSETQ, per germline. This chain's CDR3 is CASSLTAGTLFTDTQYF. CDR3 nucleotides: TGCGCCAGCAGCCTCACGGCCGGGACCCTCTTCACAGATACGCAGTATTTT.

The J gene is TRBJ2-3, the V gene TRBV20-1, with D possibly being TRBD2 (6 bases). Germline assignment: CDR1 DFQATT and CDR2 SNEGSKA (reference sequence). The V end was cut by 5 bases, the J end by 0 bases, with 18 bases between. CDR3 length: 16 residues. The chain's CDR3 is CSAGGIGSRSTDTQYF. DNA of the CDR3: TGCAGTGCTGGCGGGATCGGGAGTAGAAGCACAGATACGCAGTATTTT.

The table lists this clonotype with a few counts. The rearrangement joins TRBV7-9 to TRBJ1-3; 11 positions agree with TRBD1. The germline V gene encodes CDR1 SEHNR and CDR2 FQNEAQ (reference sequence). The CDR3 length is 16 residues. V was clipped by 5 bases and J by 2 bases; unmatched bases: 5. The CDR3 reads CASSLGQGAPGNTIYF. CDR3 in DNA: TGTGCCAGCAGCCTAGGACAGGGGGCGCCTGGAAACACCATATATTTT.

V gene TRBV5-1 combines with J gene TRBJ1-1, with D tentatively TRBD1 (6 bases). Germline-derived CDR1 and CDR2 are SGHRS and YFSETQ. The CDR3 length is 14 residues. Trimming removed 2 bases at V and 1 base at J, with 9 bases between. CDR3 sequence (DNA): TGCGCCAGCAGCTTTGGGGGACAGAACACTGAAGCTTTCTTT. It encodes CASSFGGQNTEAFF.

DNA for the CDR3: TGTGCCAGCAGCCGGACCCAGGGGGCCACACAAGAGACCCAGTACTTC. This translates into CASSRTQGATQETQYF. This sequence joins TRBV14 and TRBJ2-5; 8 bases align to TRBD1. The junction had 9 bases not matched to a gene; V was cut back by 4 bases and J by 2 bases. There are 16 residues in the CDR3. Per the germline V gene, CDR1 is SGHDN and CDR2 is FVKESK.

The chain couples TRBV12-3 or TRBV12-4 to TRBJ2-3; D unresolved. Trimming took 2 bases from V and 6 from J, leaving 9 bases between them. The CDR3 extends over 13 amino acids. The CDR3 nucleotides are TGTGCCAGCAGTTTAAGCCTTCCCGATACGCAGTATTTT. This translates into CASSLSLPDTQYF.

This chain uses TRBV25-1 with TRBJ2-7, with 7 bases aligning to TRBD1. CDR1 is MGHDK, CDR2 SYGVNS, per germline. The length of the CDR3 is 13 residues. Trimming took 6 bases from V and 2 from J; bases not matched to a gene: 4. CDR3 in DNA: TGTGCCAGCAGCCGGGACAGTGCCTACGAGCAGTACTTC. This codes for CASSRDSAYEQYF.

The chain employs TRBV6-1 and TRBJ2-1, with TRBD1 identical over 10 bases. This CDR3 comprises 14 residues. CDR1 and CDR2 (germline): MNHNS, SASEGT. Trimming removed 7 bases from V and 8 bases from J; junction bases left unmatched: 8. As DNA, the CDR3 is TGTGCCAGCACGAGGCGGGGACAGGGGTATGAGCAGTTCTTC. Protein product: CASTRRGQGYEQFF.

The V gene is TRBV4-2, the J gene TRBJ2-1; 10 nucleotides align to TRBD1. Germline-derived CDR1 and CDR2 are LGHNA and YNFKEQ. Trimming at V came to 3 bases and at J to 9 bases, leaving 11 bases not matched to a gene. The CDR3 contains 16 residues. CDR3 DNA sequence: TGTGCCAGCAGCCACACACCGGGACAGGGGATTGGTGAGCAGTTCTTC. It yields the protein CASSHTPGQGIGEQFF.

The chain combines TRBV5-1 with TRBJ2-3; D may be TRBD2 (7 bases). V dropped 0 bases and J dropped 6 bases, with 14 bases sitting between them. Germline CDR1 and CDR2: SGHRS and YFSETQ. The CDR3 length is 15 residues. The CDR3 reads CASSLGRGARDTQYF. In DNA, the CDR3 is TGCGCCAGCAGCTTGGGCCGGGGGGCCAGGGATACGCAGTATTTT.

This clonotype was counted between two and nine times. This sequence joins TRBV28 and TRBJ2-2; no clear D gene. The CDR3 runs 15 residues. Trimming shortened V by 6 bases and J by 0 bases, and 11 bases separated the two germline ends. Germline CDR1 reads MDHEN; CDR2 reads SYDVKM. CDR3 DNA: TGTGCCAGCAGGTACAGAGATACGAACACCGGGGAGCTGTTTTTT. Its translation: CASRYRDTNTGELFF.

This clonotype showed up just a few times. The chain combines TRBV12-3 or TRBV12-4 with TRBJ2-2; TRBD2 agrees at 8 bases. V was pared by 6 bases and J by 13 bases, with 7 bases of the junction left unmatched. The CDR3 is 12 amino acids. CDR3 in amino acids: CASRPGLARLFF. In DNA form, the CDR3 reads TGTGCCAGCAGGCCTGGACTAGCCCGGCTGTTTTTT.

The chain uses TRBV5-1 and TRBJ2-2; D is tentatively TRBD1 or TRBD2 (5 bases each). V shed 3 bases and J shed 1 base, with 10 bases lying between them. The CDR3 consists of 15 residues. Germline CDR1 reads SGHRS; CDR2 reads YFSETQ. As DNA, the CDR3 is TGCGCCAGCAGCTGGGACGGCTGGAACACCGGGGAGCTGTTTTTT. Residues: CASSWDGWNTGELFF.

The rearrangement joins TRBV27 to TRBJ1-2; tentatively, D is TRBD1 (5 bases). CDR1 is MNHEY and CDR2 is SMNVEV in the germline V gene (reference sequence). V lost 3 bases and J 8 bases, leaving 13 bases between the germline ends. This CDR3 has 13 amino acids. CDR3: CASSFGQGGGYTF. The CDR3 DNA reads TGTGCCAGCAGTTTCGGGCAGGGTGGGGGCTACACCTTC.

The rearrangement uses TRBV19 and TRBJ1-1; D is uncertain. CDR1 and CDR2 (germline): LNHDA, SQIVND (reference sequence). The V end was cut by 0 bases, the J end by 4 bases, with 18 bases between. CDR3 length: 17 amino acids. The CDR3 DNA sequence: TGTGCCAGTAGTATAGATCGAGTGGGAAGGCCCGGCACTGAAGCTTTCTTT. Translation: CASSIDRVGRPGTEAFF. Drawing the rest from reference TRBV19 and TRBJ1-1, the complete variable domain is DGGITQSPKYLFRKEGQNVTLSCEQNLNHDAMYWYRQDPGQGLRLIYYSQIVNDFQKGDIAEGYSVSREKKESFPLTVTSAQKNPTAFYLCASSIDRVGRPGTEAFFGQGTRLTVV.

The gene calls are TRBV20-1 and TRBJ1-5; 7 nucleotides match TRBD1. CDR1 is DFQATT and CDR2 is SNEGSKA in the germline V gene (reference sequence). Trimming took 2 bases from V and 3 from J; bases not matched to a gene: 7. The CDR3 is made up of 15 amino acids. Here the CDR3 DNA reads TGCAGTGCTAGACCCCTACAGGGGACCAATCAGCCCCAGCATTTT. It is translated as CSARPLQGTNQPQHF.

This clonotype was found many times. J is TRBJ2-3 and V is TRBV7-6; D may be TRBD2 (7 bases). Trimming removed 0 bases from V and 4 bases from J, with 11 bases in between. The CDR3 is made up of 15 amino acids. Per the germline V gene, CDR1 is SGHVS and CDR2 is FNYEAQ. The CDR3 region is CASSLAGGPADTQYF. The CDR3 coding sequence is TGTGCCAGCAGCTTAGCGGGGGGGCCGGCAGATACGCAGTATTTT. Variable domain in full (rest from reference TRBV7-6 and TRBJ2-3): GAGVSQSPRYKVTKRGQDVALRCDPISGHVSLYWYRQALGQGPEFLTYFNYEAQQDKSGLPNDRFSAERPEGSISTLTIQRTEQRDSAMYRCASSLAGGPADTQYFGPGTRLTVL.

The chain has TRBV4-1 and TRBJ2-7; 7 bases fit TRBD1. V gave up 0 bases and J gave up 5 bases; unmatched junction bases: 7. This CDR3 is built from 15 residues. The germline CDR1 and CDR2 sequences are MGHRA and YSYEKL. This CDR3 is CASSQEGDRDNEQYF. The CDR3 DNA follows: TGCGCCAGCAGCCAAGAAGGAGACAGGGACAACGAGCAGTACTTC.

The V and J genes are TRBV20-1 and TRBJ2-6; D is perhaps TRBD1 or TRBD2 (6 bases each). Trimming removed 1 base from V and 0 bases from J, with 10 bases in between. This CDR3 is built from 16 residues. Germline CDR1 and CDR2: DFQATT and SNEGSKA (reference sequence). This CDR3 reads CSARGGAPSGANVLTF. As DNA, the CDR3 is TGCAGTGCTAGAGGGGGGGCGCCCTCTGGGGCCAACGTCCTGACTTTC.

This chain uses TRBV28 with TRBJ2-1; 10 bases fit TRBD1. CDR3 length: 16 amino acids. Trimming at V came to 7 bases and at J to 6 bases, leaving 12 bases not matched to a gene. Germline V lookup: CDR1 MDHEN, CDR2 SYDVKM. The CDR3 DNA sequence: TGTGCCAGCACAGTACCCGGGACAGGGGCATTCAATGAGCAGTTCTTC. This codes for CASTVPGTGAFNEQFF.

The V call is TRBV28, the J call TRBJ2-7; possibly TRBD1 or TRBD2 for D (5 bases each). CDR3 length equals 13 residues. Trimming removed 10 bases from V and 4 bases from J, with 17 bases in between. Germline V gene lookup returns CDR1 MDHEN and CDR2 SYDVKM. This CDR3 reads CATLRPWGYEQYF. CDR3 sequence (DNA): TGTGCCACCTTACGTCCTTGGGGGTACGAGCAGTACTTC.

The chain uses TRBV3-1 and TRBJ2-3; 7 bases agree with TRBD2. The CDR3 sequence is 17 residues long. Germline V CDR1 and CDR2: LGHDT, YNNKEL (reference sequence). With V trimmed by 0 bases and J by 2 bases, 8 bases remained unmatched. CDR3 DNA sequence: TGTGCCAGCAGCCAAGATCTTCTAGCGGCAAACACAGATACGCAGTATTTT. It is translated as CASSQDLLAANTDTQYF.

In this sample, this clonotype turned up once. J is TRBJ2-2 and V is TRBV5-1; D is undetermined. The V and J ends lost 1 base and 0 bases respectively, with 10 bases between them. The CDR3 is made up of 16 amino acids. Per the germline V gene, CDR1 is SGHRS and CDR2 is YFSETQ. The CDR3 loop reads CASSLTPDPNTGELFF. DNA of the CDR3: TGCGCCAGCAGCTTGACCCCCGACCCGAACACCGGGGAGCTGTTTTTT.

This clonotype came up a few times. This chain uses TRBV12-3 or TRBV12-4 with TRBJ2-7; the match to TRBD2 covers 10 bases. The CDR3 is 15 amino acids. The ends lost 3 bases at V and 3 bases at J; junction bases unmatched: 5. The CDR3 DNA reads TGTGCCAGCAGTTTGAGTCTAGCGGGGGTCTACGAGCAGTACTTC. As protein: CASSLSLAGVYEQYF.

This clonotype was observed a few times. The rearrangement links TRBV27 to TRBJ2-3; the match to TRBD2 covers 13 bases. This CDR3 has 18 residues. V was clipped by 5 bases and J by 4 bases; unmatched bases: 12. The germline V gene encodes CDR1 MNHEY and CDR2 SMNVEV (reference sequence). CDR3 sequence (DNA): TGTGCCAGCAGTCCCCCTCCACTAGCGGGGGGGCAGGCAGATACGCAGTATTTT. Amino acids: CASSPPPLAGGQADTQYF.

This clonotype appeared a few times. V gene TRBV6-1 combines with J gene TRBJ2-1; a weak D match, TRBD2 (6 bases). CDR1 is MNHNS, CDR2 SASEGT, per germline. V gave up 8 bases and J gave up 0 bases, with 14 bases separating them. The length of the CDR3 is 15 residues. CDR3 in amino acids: CASSWGLISYNEQFF. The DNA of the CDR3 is TGTGCCAGCTCTTGGGGACTGATCTCCTACAATGAGCAGTTCTTC.

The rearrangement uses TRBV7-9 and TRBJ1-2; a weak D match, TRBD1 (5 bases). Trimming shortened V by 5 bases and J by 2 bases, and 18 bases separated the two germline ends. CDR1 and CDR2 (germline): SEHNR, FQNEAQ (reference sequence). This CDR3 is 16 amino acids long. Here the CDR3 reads CASSPKGPTLNYGYTF. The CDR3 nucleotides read TGTGCCAGCAGCCCAAAGGGACCGACACTGAACTATGGCTACACCTTC.

The CDR3 loop reads CASSSPFFDRDTGELFF. CDR3 nucleotide sequence: TGTGCCAGCAGCTCCCCCTTTTTCGATAGAGACACCGGGGAGCTGTTTTTT. The rearrangement links TRBV11-1 to TRBJ2-2; D is uncertain. Germline CDR1 and CDR2: SGHAT and FQDESV (reference sequence). This CDR3 contains 17 residues. The V end lost 4 bases, the J end lost 3 bases, and 18 bases lay between the germline ends. Full variable domain (rest looked up from reference TRBV11-1 and TRBJ2-2): EAEVAQSPRYKITEKSQAVAFWCDPISGHATLYWYRQILGQGPELLVQFQDESVVDDSQLPKDRFSAERLKGVDSTLKIQPAELGDSAMYLCASSSPFFDRDTGELFFGEGSRLTVL.

For the CDR3, the DNA is TGTGCCAGCAGTTTAAAAGGGGGCGCTTACAATGAGCAGTTCTTC. This gives the protein CASSLKGGAYNEQFF. The V call is TRBV12-3 or TRBV12-4, the J call TRBJ2-1, with 7 bases identical to TRBD1. The junction had 5 bases not matched to a gene; V was cut back by 2 bases and J by 4 bases. The CDR3 is made up of 15 amino acids.

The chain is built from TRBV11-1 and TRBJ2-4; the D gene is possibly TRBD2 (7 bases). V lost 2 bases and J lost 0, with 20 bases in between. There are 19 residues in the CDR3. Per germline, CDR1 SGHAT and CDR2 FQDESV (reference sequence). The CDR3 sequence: CASSLFQGGRGLAKNIQYF. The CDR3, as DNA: TGTGCCAGCAGCTTATTCCAAGGTGGGCGGGGGCTAGCCAAAAACATTCAGTACTTC.

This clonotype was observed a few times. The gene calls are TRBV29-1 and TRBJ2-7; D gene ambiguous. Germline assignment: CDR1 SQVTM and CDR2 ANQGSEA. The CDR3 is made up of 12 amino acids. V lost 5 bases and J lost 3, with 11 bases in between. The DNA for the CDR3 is TGCAGCGTTACCGAAGTGGGCTACGAGCAGTACTTC. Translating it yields CSVTEVGYEQYF.

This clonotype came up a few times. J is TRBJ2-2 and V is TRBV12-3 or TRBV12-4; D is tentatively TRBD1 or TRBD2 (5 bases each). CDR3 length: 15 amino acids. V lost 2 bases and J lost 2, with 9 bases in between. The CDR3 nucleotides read TGTGCCAGCAGTTTAAACAGGACTAACACCGGGGAGCTGTTTTTT. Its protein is CASSLNRTNTGELFF.